These 12 T cell receptor beta chains were all obtained from the same sample, sequenced in a study of blood T cells in healthy people across ages. PCR was performed a second time for about 6 to 12 cycles using a sample-barcoded 5' primer and a J-beta primer mix. TCRdb itself ran the 5' RACE reads through MiXCR, one entry per CDR3 protein. The sample includes roughly 1,500,000 distinct CDR3 sequences, 30% to 40% of them seen just once. Sequencing used blood. The receptors come from a woman in her 30s in good health.

V is TRBV7-9 and J is TRBJ2-3; a weak D match, TRBD2 (6 bases). In germline, CDR1 is SEHNR, CDR2 FQNEAQ (reference sequence). This CDR3 has 14 amino acids. The V end lost 5 bases, the J end lost 4 bases, and 13 bases lay between the germline ends. The CDR3 protein is CASSREWDSDTQYF. The CDR3 DNA sequence: TGTGCCAGCAGCCGAGAGTGGGACTCAGATACGCAGTATTTT.

Details on this clonotype: Possible read error: a much larger clone is one base away. The V gene is TRBV20-1, the J gene TRBJ2-3; 10 positions agree with TRBD2. V lost 6 bases and J lost 5; bases outside the gene matches: 8. CDR1 is DFQATT and CDR2 is SNEGSKA in the germline V gene (reference sequence). The CDR3 runs 14 residues. As DNA, the CDR3 is TGCAGTGCAGAGGAGCGGGGGGGCAGAGATACGCAGTATTTT. Amino acid sequence: CSAEERGGRDTQYF.

The chain is built from TRBV5-1 and TRBJ2-7; the D call may be TRBD1 or TRBD2 (6 bases each). The CDR3 has 14 residues. Looked up from germline, CDR1 is SGHRS and CDR2 is YFSETQ. V was shortened by 7 bases and J by 7 bases, with 21 bases between the two germline ends. The CDR3 spells CASAGGGSYNEQYF. CDR3 sequence (DNA): TGCGCCAGCGCAGGAGGGGGGTCCTACAATGAGCAGTACTTC.

A few counts support this clonotype. CDR3 protein: CASSRTSGSTHEQYF. DNA for the CDR3: TGTGCCAGCAGCAGGACTAGCGGGAGTACCCACGAGCAGTACTTC. The chain uses TRBV28 and TRBJ2-7; TRBD2 agrees at 13 bases. The CDR3 consists of 15 residues. Per the germline V gene, CDR1 is MDHEN and CDR2 is SYDVKM. Losses at the gene ends were 6 bases for V and 5 bases for J; bases not matched to a gene: 7.

This rearrangement joins TRBV11-2 to TRBJ2-2, with D perhaps matching TRBD1 (5 bases). The CDR3 has 16 amino acids. CDR1 SGHAT and CDR2 FQNNGV come from the germline V gene. V dropped 2 bases and J dropped 2 bases, with 12 bases sitting between them. Here the CDR3 DNA reads TGTGCCAGCAGCTTACAAGGGTGGGGCAACACCGGGGAGCTGTTTTTT. Translation: CASSLQGWGNTGELFF.

V and J are TRBV20-1 and TRBJ2-1, with 8 bases aligning to TRBD2. Germline loops: CDR1 DFQATT, CDR2 SNEGSKA (reference sequence). The CDR3 runs to 16 residues. V gave up 1 base and J gave up 3 bases; unmatched junction bases: 8. The CDR3 DNA follows: TGCAGTGCTAGAGGCGGCGGGGGGACCCACTACAATGAGCAGTTCTTC. This sequence encodes CSARGGGGTHYNEQFF.

As regards this clonotype: Just one base apart from a much larger clone, this may be a read error. The CDR3 region has the DNA TGTGCCAGCTTCCCCCTAGTGGGACAGGGGCATATTTACGAGCGGTACTTC. This gives the protein CASFPLVGQGHIYERYF. V usage is TRBV27 and J usage is TRBJ2-7; 10 positions match TRBD1. The germline V gene encodes CDR1 MNHEY and CDR2 SMNVEV (reference sequence). This CDR3 contains 17 residues.

In its sample, this clonotype was seen once. A read error may account for a junction end that differs from germline. The chain joins TRBV20-1 to TRBJ1-4; a weak D match, TRBD1 (6 bases). The CDR3 is made up of 19 amino acids. Germline CDR1 and CDR2: DFQATT and SNEGSKA (reference sequence). The CDR3 sequence is CSADAIWTASSPTNKKLFF. The CDR3 DNA is TGCAGTGCTGACGCCATCTGGACAGCCTCATCACCAACTAATAAAAAACTGTTTTTT.

The CDR3 reads CASSYDVWGKDTDTQYF. As DNA, the CDR3 is TGTGCCAGCAGTTACGACGTTTGGGGGAAGGACACAGATACGCAGTATTTT. V and J are TRBV6-5 and TRBJ2-3; the D call may be TRBD1 or TRBD2 (5 bases each). Trimming pared 2 bases from V and 2 bases from J, leaving 17 bases between. The germline gives CDR1 MNHEY, CDR2 SVGAGI. The CDR3 runs to 17 residues.

The count of this clonotype is one. This chain uses TRBV6-1 with TRBJ1-4, with a possible D match to TRBD1 (6 bases). The CDR3 runs to 12 residues. V was clipped by 10 bases and J by 6 bases, with 12 bases between them. CDR1 MNHNS and CDR2 SASEGT come from the germline V gene. CDR3 in DNA: TGTGCCACCTGGGACACTCATGAAAAACTGTTTTTT. This gives the protein CATWDTHEKLFF.

The table lists this clonotype with a few counts. The chain uses TRBV7-3 and TRBJ2-3; 14 bases map to TRBD2. This CDR3 region has 17 residues. From germline, CDR1 is SGHTA and CDR2 FQGTGA. V was pared by 2 bases and J by 4 bases, with 5 bases of the junction left unmatched. For the CDR3, the DNA is TGTGCCAGCAGCTTATCCCCGGGACTAGCGGGAGCAGATACGCAGTATTTT. Translation: CASSLSPGLAGADTQYF. The variable domain in full, with the rest retrieved from reference TRBV7-3 and TRBJ2-3, is GAGVSQTPSNKVTEKGKYVELRCDPISGHTALYWYRQSLGQGPEFLIYFQGTGAADDSGLPNDRFFAVRPEGSVSTLKIQRTERGDSAVYLCASSLSPGLAGADTQYFGPGTRLTVL.

This clonotype was recorded a few times. The chain employs TRBV6-2 or TRBV6-3 and TRBJ2-1; 11 bases align to TRBD2. Unmatched junction bases numbered 8, after V lost 9 bases and J lost 4 bases. The CDR3 is made up of 15 amino acids. Germline-derived CDR1 and CDR2 are MNHEY and SVGEGT. For the CDR3, the DNA is TGTGCCAGTACAACTAGCGGGGGAATGTACAATGAGCAGTTCTTC. Its translation is CASTTSGGMYNEQFF.